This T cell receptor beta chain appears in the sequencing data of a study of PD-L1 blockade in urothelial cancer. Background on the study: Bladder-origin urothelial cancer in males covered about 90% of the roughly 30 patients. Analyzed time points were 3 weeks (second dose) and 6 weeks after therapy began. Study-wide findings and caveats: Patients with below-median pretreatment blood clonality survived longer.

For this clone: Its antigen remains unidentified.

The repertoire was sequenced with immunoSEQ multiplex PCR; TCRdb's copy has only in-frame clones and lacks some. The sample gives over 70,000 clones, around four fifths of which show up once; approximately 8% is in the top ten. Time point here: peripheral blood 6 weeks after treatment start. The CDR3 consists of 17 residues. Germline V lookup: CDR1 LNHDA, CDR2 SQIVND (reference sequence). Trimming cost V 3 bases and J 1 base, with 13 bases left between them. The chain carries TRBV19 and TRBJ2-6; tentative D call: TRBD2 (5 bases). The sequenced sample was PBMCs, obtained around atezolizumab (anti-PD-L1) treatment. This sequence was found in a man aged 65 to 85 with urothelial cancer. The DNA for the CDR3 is TGTGCCAGTAGTATGCTAGCTCTGACGTCTGGGGCCAACGTCCTGACTTTC. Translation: CASSMLALTSGANVLTF. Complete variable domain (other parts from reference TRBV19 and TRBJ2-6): DGGITQSPKYLFRKEGQNVTLSCEQNLNHDAMYWYRQDPGQGLRLIYYSQIVNDFQKGDIAEGYSVSREKKESFPLTVTSAQKNPTAFYLCASSMLALTSGANVLTFGAGSRLTVL.